Below, 9 T cell receptor beta chains from the same sample are listed, as sequenced in a study of control samples from healthy donors and cancer patients. The assay was immunoSEQ multiplex PCR, and TCRdb's table has in-frame clones only and misses some. The sample carries 150,000 or so clones, 90% to 95% recorded once. The sequencing input was blood. These receptors were collected from a woman aged 55-75 years in good health.

The CDR3, as DNA: TGTGCCAGCAGGAACAGGGGTGGCGGCGGGGAGAAAGCTTTCTTT. It encodes CASRNRGGGGEKAFF. This chain joins TRBV6-4 and TRBJ1-1; TRBD1 agrees at 7 bases. The CDR3 sequence is 15 residues long. Germline V gene lookup returns CDR1 MRHNA and CDR2 SNTAGT. With 6 bases clipped from V and 9 bases from J, the junction kept 16 bases outside the gene matches.

A single count supports this clone. V gene TRBV3-1 (or the pseudogene TRBV3-2) combines with J gene TRBJ1-1; maybe TRBD1 (5 bases). The germline V gene has CDR1 LGHDT and CDR2 YNNKEL (reference sequence). Trimming took 0 bases from V and 0 from J, leaving 8 bases between them. CDR3 length equals 15 residues. This chain's CDR3 is CASSQEAGMNTEAFF. Written as DNA, the CDR3 is TGTGCCAGCAGCCAAGAGGCAGGGATGAACACTGAAGCTTTCTTT.

This chain connects TRBV5-1 to TRBJ1-4, with 7 bases fitting TRBD1. The V gene end was trimmed by 0 bases and the J gene end by 6 bases; junction bases not matched to a gene: 8. The CDR3 length is 16 residues. Germline loops: CDR1 SGHRS, CDR2 YFSETQ. CDR3 protein: CASSLAPGGLDEKLFF. For the CDR3, the DNA is TGCGCCAGCAGCTTGGCCCCAGGGGGTTTGGATGAAAAACTGTTTTTT.

The chain links TRBV19 to TRBJ1-4; 9 bases line up with TRBD1. CDR1 is LNHDA and CDR2 is SQIVND in the germline V gene (reference sequence). This CDR3 contains 16 residues. The junction had 2 bases not matched to a gene; V was cut back by 1 base and J by 2 bases. The CDR3 coding sequence is TGTGCCAGTAGTATAGGGGACAGGGCCACTAATGAAAAACTGTTTTTT. This sequence encodes CASSIGDRATNEKLFF.

This clone was detected only once. The chain joins TRBV19 to TRBJ2-6; 8 nucleotides match TRBD1. The CDR3 runs to 19 residues. CDR1 is LNHDA, CDR2 SQIVND, per germline (reference sequence). V lost 6 bases, J lost 0 bases, and 13 bases stayed unmatched. The CDR3 spells CASRKGAQGVSSGANVLTF. CDR3 DNA sequence: TGTGCCAGTAGAAAGGGAGCACAGGGGGTTTCCTCTGGGGCCAACGTCCTGACTTTC.

V usage is TRBV18 and J usage is TRBJ2-1; TRBD1 matches at 10 bases. CDR3 length: 15 residues. V was pared by 5 bases and J by 5 bases, with 6 bases of the junction left unmatched. Germline V gene data show CDR1 as KGHSH and CDR2 as LQKENI. This CDR3 is CASSSRQGANNEQFF. DNA of the CDR3: TGTGCCAGCTCATCGCGACAGGGGGCAAACAATGAGCAGTTCTTC.

This chain joins TRBV5-1 and TRBJ2-3; perhaps D is TRBD1 or TRBD2 (5 bases each). CDR3 length: 15 amino acids. The V gene lost 0 bases and the J gene lost 6 bases, with 14 bases spanning the gap. Germline V gene data show CDR1 as SGHRS and CDR2 as YFSETQ. CDR3 amino acids: CASSLGGSGPDTQYF. As DNA, the CDR3 is TGCGCCAGCAGCTTGGGGGGGTCTGGCCCCGATACGCAGTATTTT.

The genes are TRBV19 and TRBJ1-1; D possibly corresponds to TRBD1 (5 bases). Between the trimmed V and J ends, which lost 5 bases and 5 bases, there was a span of 15 bases. CDR1 is LNHDA and CDR2 is SQIVND in the germline V gene (reference sequence). The CDR3 sequence is 14 residues long. In DNA, the CDR3 is TGTGCCAGTAGTTCCGGGACTACGAGGACTGAAGCTTTCTTT. This gives the protein CASSSGTTRTEAFF.

The chain employs TRBV19 and TRBJ2-1, with 9 bases aligning to TRBD2. The CDR3 covers 14 residues. Germline CDR1 is LNHDA and CDR2 is SQIVND (reference sequence). With V trimmed by 1 base and J by 8 bases, 3 bases remained unmatched. The CDR3 nucleotides read TGTGCCAGTAGTATAGGCGGGGGGGCCCATGAGCAGTTCTTC. It yields the protein CASSIGGGAHEQFF. The whole variable domain, filled in from reference TRBV19 and TRBJ2-1, reads DGGITQSPKYLFRKEGQNVTLSCEQNLNHDAMYWYRQDPGQGLRLIYYSQIVNDFQKGDIAEGYSVSREKKESFPLTVTSAQKNPTAFYLCASSIGGGAHEQFFGPGTRLTVL.